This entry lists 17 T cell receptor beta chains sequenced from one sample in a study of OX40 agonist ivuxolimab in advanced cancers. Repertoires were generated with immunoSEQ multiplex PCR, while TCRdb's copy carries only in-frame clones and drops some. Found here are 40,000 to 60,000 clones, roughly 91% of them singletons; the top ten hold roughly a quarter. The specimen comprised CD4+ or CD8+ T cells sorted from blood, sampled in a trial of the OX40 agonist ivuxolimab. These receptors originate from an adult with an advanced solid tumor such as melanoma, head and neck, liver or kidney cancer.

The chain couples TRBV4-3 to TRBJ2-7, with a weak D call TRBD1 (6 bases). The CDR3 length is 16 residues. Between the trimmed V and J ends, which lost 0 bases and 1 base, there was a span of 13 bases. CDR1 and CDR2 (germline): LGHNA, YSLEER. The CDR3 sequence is CASSQDRQVLSYEQYF. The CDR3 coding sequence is TGCGCCAGCAGCCAAGATCGACAGGTCCTATCCTACGAGCAGTACTTC.

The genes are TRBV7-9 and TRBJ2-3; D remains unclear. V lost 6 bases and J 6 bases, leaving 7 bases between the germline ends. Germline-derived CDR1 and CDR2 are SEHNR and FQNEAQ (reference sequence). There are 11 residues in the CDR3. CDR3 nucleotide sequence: TGTGCCAGCAGGAATATGGATACGCAGTATTTT. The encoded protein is CASRNMDTQYF.

CDR3 in amino acids: CASSQGRNTGGNYEQYF. CDR3 bases: TGCGCCAGCAGCCAAGGAAGGAATACAGGGGGGAACTACGAGCAGTACTTC. The rearrangement joins TRBV4-3 to TRBJ2-7, with 8 nucleotides matching TRBD1. The CDR3 is 17 amino acids. V dropped 1 base and J dropped 3; count of bases not matched to a gene: 11. Germline values: CDR1 LGHNA, CDR2 YSLEER.

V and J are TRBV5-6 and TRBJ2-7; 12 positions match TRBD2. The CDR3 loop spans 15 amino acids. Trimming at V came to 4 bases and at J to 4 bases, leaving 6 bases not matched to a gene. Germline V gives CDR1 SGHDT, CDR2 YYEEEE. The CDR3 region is CASSTGLAGLYEQYF. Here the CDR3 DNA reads TGTGCCAGCAGCACCGGACTAGCGGGACTATACGAGCAGTACTTC.

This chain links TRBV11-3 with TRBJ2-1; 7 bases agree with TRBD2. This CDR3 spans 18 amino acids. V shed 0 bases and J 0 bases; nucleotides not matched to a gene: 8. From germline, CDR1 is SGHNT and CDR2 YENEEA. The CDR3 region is CASSLDHPAGSSYNEQFF. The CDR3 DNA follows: TGTGCCAGCAGCTTAGATCACCCAGCGGGGAGCTCCTACAATGAGCAGTTCTTC. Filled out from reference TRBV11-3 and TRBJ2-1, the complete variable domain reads EAGVVQSPRYKIIEKKQPVAFWCNPISGHNTLYWYLQNLGQGPELLIRYENEEAVDDSQLPKDRFSAERLKGVDSTLKIQPAELGDSAVYLCASSLDHPAGSSYNEQFFGPGTRLTVL.

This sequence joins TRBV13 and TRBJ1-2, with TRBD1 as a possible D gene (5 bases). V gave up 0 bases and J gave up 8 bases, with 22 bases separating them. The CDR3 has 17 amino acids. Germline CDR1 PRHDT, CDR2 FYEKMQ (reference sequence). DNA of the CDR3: TGTGCCAGCAGCTTAGGGGGAGCAGGGCCCTTTATGGAGGGCTACACCTTC. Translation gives CASSLGGAGPFMEGYTF.

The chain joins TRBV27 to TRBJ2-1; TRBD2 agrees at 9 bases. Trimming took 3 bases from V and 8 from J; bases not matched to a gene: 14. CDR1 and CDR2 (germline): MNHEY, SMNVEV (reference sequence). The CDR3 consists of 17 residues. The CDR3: CASSFEELAGRADEQFF. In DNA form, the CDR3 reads TGTGCCAGCAGTTTTGAGGAACTAGCGGGCCGAGCAGATGAGCAGTTCTTC.

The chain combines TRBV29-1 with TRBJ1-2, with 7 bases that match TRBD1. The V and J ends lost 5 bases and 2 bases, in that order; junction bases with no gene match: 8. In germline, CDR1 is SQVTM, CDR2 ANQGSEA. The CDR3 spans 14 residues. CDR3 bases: TGCAGCGTTACCACAGGGGATCTAAACTATGGCTACACCTTC. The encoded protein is CSVTTGDLNYGYTF.

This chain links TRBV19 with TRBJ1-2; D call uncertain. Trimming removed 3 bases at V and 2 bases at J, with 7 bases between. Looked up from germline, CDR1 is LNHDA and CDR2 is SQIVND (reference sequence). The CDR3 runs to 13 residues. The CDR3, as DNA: TGTGCCAGTAGTATTGGACTGAACTATGGCTACACCTTC. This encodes CASSIGLNYGYTF.

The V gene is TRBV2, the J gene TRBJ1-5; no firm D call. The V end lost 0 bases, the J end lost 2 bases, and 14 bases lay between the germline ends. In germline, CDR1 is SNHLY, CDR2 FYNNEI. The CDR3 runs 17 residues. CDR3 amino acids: CASSEALMGSGNQPQHF. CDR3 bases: TGTGCCAGCAGTGAAGCGCTTATGGGCTCAGGCAATCAGCCCCAGCATTTT.

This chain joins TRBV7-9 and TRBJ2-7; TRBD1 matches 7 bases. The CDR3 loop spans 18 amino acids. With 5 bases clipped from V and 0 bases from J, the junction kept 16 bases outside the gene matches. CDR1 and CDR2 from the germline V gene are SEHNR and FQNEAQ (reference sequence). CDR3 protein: CASSTTRVGAGGSYEQYF. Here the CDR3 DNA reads TGTGCCAGCAGCACAACAAGGGTCGGGGCAGGGGGCTCCTACGAGCAGTACTTC.

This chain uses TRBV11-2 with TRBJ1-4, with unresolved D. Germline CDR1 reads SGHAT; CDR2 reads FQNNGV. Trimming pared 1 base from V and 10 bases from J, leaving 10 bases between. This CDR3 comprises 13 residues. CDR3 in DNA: TGTGCCAGCAGCTTAGGGGCAGGACGAAAACTGTTTTTT. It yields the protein CASSLGAGRKLFF.

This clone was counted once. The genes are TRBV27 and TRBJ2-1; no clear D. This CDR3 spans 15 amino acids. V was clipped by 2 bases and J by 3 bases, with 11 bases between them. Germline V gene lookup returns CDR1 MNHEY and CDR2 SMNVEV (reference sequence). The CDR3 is CASSLTTKGYNEQFF. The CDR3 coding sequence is TGTGCCAGCAGTTTAACTACCAAGGGCTACAATGAGCAGTTCTTC.

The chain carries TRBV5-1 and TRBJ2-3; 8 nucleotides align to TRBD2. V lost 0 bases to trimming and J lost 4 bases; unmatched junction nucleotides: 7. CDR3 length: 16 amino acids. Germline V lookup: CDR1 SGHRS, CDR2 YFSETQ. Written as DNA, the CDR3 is TGCGCCAGCAGCTTGGTTGGCGGGAGGTCCGCAGATACGCAGTATTTT. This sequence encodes CASSLVGGRSADTQYF.

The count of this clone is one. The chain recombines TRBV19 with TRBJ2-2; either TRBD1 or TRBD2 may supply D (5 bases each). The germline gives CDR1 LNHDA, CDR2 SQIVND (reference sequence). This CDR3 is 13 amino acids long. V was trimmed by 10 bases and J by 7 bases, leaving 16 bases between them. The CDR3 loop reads CATGTGWVGELFF. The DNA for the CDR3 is TGTGCCACCGGGACCGGTTGGGTCGGGGAGCTGTTTTTT.

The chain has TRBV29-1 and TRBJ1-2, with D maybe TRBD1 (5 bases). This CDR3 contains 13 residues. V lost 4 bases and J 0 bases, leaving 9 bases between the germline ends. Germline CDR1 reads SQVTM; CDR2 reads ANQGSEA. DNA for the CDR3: TGCAGCGTTGTGGGGGGAACTAACTATGGCTACACCTTC. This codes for CSVVGGTNYGYTF.

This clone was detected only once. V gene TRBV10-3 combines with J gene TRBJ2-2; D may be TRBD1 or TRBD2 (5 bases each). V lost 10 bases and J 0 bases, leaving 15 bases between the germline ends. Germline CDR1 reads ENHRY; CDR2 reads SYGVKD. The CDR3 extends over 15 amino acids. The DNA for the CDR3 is TGTGCCACTAATCCCTGGGACGCGAACACCGGGGAGCTGTTTTTT. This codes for CATNPWDANTGELFF.